Below are 6 T cell receptor beta chains sequenced from a single sample in a study of T cell responses to AZD1222 COVID-19 vaccine. Measured with immunoSEQ multiplex PCR; TCRdb has only the in-frame clones, and not every one. There are 130,000 to 150,000 clones in the sample; roughly 88% occur only once, and just under 2% lies in the top ten. This material consisted of peripheral blood, taken 28 days after the second AZD1222 dose. These receptors originate from an adult who received the AZD1222 COVID-19 vaccine.

The genes are TRBV7-9 and TRBJ2-1, with 8 bases fitting TRBD2. V dropped 5 bases and J dropped 4; count of bases not matched to a gene: 10. The CDR3 runs to 16 residues. CDR1 and CDR2 (germline): SEHNR, FQNEAQ (reference sequence). The CDR3 DNA is TGTGCCAGCAGCCCACCCCCTAGCGGGTTTTACAATGAGCAGTTCTTC. Translating gives CASSPPPSGFYNEQFF.

V gene TRBV5-1 combines with J gene TRBJ1-1, with D perhaps matching TRBD1 (5 bases). Looked up from germline, CDR1 is SGHRS and CDR2 is YFSETQ. The CDR3 runs to 15 residues. Trimming stripped 0 bases from V and 5 bases from J, with 14 bases between. The DNA of the CDR3 is TGCGCCAGCAGCTTGGCCCCCGGGGCGTCGACTGAAGCTTTCTTT. It yields the protein CASSLAPGASTEAFF. The full variable domain, with the rest looked up from reference TRBV5-1 and TRBJ1-1, is KAGVTQTPRYLIKTRGQQVTLSCSPISGHRSVSWYQQTPGQGLQFLFEYFSETQRNKGNFPGRFSGRQFSNSRSEMNVSTLELGDSALYLCASSLAPGASTEAFFGQGTRLTVV.

CDR3 coding DNA: TGCGCCAGCAGCTCCGGGACAGCCACAGATACGCAGTATTTT. This encodes CASSSGTATDTQYF. The chain has TRBV5-1 and TRBJ2-3, with 7 positions matching TRBD1. This CDR3 has 14 residues. V was pared by 3 bases and J by 2 bases, with 3 bases of the junction left unmatched. Germline-derived CDR1 and CDR2 are SGHRS and YFSETQ.

In the case of this clone: This specimen includes other DNA sequences encoding the same CDR3. DNA of the CDR3: TGTGCCAGCAGCTTCGGCCGGCAAGAGACCCAGTACTTC. It translates to CASSFGRQETQYF. The V gene is TRBV7-2, the J gene TRBJ2-5; no clear D gene. Trimming stripped 3 bases from V and 2 bases from J, with 7 bases between. Germline V CDR1 and CDR2: SGHTA, FQGNSA. This CDR3 spans 13 amino acids.

This chain joins TRBV27 and TRBJ2-2; D may match TRBD1 or TRBD2 (6 bases each). This CDR3 spans 15 amino acids. Trimming removed 7 bases at V and 5 bases at J, with 17 bases between. Per the germline V gene, CDR1 is MNHEY and CDR2 is SMNVEV (reference sequence). The CDR3: CASTRRGAETGELFF. Here the CDR3 DNA reads TGTGCCAGCACCAGGAGGGGGGCAGAGACCGGGGAGCTGTTTTTT.

The chain uses TRBV9 and TRBJ2-6, with 7 nucleotides matching TRBD2. The ends lost 0 bases at V and 2 bases at J; junction bases unmatched: 5. CDR3 length: 17 amino acids. Germline-derived CDR1 and CDR2 are SGDLS and YYNGEE. CDR3 region: CASSVGPSGTGANVLTF. The CDR3 nucleotides read TGTGCCAGCAGCGTAGGCCCTAGCGGAACTGGGGCCAACGTCCTGACTTTC.